The sequence of this T cell receptor (beta chain) was determined in a study of Ad26.COV2.S vaccination and SARS-CoV-2 variants. The CDR3 is 16 residues long. Per germline, CDR1 KGHDR and CDR2 SFDVKD. Trimming left V 4 bases short and J 0 bases short, with 12 bases between. The sample holds one count of this clone. Treatment indicated: around 19 received Ad26.COV2.S at low or high dose, single or two shots; five or six received placebo; per-sample allocation not given. At day 63 after the first vaccine or placebo injection, samples were drawn. Using immunoSEQ multiplex PCR, the repertoire was profiled, and TCRdb retains in-frame clones only, with some absent. Counted here are about 680,000 clones, around 92% occurring once; the ten biggest clones make up over 1.3%.

The sample here was peripheral blood, taken in a trial of Ad26.COV2.S vaccine versus placebo. The sequence derives from a person aged 18 to 65 who received the Ad26.COV2.S COVID-19 vaccine or a placebo. The V and J genes are TRBV24-1 and TRBJ2-1; D tentatively fits TRBD1 or TRBD2 (5 bases each). The CDR3 sequence is CATSDLGTDSYNEQFF. The CDR3 DNA sequence: TGTGCCACCAGTGACCTCGGGACGGACTCCTACAATGAGCAGTTCTTC.